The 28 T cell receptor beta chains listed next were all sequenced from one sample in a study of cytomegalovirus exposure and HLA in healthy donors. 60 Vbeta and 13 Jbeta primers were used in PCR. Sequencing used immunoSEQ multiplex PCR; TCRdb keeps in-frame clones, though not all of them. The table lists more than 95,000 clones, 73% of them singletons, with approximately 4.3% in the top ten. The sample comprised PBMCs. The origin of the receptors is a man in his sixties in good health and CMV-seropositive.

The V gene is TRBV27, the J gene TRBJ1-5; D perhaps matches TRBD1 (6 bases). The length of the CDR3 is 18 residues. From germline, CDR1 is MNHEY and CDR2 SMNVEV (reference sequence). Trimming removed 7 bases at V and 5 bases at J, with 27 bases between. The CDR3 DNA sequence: TGTGCCAGCACCAACCCGCCTGGGGACACCTTACTTGATCAGCCCCAGCATTTT. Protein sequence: CASTNPPGDTLLDQPQHF.

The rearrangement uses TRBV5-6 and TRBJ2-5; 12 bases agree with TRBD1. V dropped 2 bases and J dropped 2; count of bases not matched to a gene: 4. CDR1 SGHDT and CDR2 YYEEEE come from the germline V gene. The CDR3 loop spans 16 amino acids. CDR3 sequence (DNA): TGTGCCAGCAGCTTCGGGACAGGGGGCTATCAAGAGACCCAGTACTTC. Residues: CASSFGTGGYQETQYF.

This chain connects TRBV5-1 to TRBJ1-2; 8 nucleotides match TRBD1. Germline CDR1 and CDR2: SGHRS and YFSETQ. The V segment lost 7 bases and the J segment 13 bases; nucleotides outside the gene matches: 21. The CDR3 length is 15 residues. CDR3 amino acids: CASGTGQGKGLQRTF. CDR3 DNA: TGCGCCAGCGGAACTGGACAGGGTAAAGGTCTCCAACGCACCTTC.

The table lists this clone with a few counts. The DNA of the CDR3 is TGTGCCAGCACTGAGGGAGTGAGGAATGAGCAGTTCTTC. Its translation is CASTEGVRNEQFF. V is TRBV28 and J is TRBJ2-1; a possible D gene is TRBD2 (5 bases). Looked up from germline, CDR1 is MDHEN and CDR2 is SYDVKM. The CDR3 has 13 residues. The V gene lost 7 bases and the J gene lost 7 bases, with 14 bases spanning the gap.

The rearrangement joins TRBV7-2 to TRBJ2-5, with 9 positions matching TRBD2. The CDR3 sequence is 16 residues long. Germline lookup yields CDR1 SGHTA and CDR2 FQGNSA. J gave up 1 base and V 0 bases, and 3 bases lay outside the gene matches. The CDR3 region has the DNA TGTGCCAGCAGCTTAGCAGGTAGCGGGGGCCAAGAGACCCAGTACTTC. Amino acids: CASSLAGSGGQETQYF.

CDR3 nucleotide sequence: TGTGCCAGCAGCTTCGATAGCGTCTACAATGAGCAGTTCTTC. This translates into CASSFDSVYNEQFF. The V and J genes are TRBV11-3 and TRBJ2-1; weak D call: TRBD2 (5 bases). Germline V gene lookup returns CDR1 SGHNT and CDR2 YENEEA. Trimming shortened V by 3 bases and J by 3 bases, and 9 bases separated the two germline ends. The CDR3 totals 14 residues.

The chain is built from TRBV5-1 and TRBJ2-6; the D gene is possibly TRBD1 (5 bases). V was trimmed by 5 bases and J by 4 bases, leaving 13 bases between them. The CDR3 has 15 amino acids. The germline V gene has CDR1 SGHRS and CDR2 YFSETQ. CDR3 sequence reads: CASSWGPEGANVLTF. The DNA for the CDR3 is TGCGCCAGCAGTTGGGGCCCGGAAGGGGCCAACGTCCTGACTTTC. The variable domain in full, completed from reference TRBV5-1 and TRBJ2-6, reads KAGVTQTPRYLIKTRGQQVTLSCSPISGHRSVSWYQQTPGQGLQFLFEYFSETQRNKGNFPGRFSGRQFSNSRSEMNVSTLELGDSALYLCASSWGPEGANVLTFGAGSRLTVL.

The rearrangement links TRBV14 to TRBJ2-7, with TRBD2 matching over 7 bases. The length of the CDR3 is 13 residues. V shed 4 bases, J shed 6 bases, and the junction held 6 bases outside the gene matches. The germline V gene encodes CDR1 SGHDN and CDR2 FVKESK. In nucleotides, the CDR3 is TGTGCCAGCAGCCCTAGACTAGCATCCGAGCAGTACTTC. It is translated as CASSPRLASEQYF.

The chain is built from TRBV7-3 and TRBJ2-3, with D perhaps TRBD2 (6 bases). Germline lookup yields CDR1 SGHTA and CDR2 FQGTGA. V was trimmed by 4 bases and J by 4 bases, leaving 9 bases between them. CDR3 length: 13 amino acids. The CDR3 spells CASSSGVSDTQYF. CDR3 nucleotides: TGTGCCAGCAGCTCGGGGGTCTCAGATACGCAGTATTTT.

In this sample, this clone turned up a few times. CDR3 region: CASSELFGQGSGELFF. CDR3 nucleotide sequence: TGTGCCAGCAGTGAGTTATTTGGACAGGGATCCGGGGAGCTGTTTTTT. J is TRBJ2-2 and V is TRBV25-1, with 8 bases lining up with TRBD1. The ends lost 3 bases at V and 6 bases at J; junction bases unmatched: 9. The germline gives CDR1 MGHDK, CDR2 SYGVNS. This CDR3 contains 16 residues.

In DNA form, the CDR3 reads TGTGCCAGCAGCCCCGTGGCGGGACTCTATGGCTACACCTTC. Protein product: CASSPVAGLYGYTF. V usage is TRBV6-5 and J usage is TRBJ1-2, with TRBD1 as a possible D gene (5 bases). Germline V lookup: CDR1 MNHEY, CDR2 SVGAGI. The CDR3 has 14 residues. Between the trimmed V and J ends, which lost 6 bases and 4 bases, there was a span of 15 bases.

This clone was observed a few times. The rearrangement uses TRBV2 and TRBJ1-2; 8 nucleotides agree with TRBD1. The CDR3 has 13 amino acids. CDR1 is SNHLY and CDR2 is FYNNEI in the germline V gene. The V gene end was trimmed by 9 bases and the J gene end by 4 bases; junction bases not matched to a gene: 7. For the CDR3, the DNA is TGTGCCAGGGCAAAACAGGGGGTCTATGGCTACACCTTC. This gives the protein CARAKQGVYGYTF.

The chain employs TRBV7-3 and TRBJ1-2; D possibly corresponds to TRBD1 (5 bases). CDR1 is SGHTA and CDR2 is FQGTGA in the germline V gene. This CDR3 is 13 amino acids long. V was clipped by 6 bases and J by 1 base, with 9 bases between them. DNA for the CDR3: TGTGCCAGCAGTTATGACAGTAACTATGGCTACACCTTC. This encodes CASSYDSNYGYTF.

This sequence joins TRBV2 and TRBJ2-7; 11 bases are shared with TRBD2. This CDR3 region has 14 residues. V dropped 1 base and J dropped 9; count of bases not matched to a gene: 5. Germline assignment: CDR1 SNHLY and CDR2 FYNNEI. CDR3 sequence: CASSEVLAGGGQYF. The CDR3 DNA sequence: TGTGCCAGCAGTGAAGTGCTAGCGGGGGGAGGGCAGTACTTC.

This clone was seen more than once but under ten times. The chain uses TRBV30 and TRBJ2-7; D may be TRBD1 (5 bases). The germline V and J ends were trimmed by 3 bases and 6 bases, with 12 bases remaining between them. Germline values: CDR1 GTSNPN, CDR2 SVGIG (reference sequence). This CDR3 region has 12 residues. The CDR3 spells CAWSPTGTEQYF. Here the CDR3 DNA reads TGTGCCTGGAGCCCCACAGGAACCGAGCAGTACTTC.

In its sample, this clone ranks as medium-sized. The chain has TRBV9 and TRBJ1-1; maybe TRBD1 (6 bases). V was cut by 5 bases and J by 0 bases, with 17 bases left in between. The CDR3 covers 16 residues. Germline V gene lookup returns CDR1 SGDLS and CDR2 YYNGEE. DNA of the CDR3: TGTGCCAGCAGTACCCACCGGGACAACATGAACACTGAAGCTTTCTTT. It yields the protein CASSTHRDNMNTEAFF.

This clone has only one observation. Written as DNA, the CDR3 is TGTGCCAGCAGCCCAAGGGAGTCCGACGAGCAGTACTTC. This sequence encodes CASSPRESDEQYF. This chain links TRBV6-5 with TRBJ2-7, with D maybe TRBD2 (5 bases). The germline CDR1 and CDR2 sequences are MNHEY and SVGAGI. V lost 6 bases and J 5 bases, leaving 14 bases between the germline ends. The CDR3 runs 13 residues.

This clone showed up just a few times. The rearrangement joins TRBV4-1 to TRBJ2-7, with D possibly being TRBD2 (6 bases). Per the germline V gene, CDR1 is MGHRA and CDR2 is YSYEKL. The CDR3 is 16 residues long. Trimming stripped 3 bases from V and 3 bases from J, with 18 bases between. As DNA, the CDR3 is TGCGCCAGCAGCCACCCCACCGCCGGACTACACTACGAGCAGTACTTC. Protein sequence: CASSHPTAGLHYEQYF.

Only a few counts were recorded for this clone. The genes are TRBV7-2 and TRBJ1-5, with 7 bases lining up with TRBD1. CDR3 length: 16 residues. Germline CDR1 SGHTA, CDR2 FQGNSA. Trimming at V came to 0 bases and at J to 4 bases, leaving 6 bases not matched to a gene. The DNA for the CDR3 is TGTGCCAGCAGCTTAGCGCCGGGACAGCATAATCAGCCCCAGCATTTT. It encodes CASSLAPGQHNQPQHF.

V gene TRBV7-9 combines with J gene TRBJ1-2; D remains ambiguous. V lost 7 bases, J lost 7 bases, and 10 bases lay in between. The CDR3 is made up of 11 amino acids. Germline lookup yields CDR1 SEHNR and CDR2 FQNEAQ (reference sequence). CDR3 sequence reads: CASTAGVGYTF. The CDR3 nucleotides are TGTGCCAGCACCGCCGGAGTTGGCTACACCTTC.

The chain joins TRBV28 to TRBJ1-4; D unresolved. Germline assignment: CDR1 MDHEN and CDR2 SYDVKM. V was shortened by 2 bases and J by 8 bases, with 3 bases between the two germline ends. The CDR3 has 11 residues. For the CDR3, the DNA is TGTGCCAGCAGTTTACGGGAAAAACTGTTTTTT. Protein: CASSLREKLFF.

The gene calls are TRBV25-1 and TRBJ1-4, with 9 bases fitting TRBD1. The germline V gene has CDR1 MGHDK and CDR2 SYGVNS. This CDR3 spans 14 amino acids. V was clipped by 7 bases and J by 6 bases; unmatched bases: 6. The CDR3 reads CASIMTGGDEKLFF. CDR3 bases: TGTGCCAGCATAATGACAGGGGGGGATGAAAAACTGTTTTTT.

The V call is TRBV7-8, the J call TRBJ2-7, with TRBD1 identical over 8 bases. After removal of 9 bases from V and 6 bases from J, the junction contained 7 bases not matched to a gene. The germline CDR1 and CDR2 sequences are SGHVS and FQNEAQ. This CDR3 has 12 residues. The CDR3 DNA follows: TGTGCCAGTTCCGGGACAGGTCGCGAGCAGTACTTC. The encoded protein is CASSGTGREQYF. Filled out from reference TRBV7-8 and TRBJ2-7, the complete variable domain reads GAGVSQSPRYKVAKRGQDVALRCDPISGHVSLFWYQQALGQGPEFLTYFQNEAQLDKSGLPSDRFFAERPEGSVSTLKIQRTQQEDSAVYLCASSGTGREQYFGPGTRLTVT.

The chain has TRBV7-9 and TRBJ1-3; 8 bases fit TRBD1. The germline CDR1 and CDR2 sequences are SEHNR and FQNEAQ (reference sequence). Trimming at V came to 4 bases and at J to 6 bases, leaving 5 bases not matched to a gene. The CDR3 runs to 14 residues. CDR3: CASSSGQGQNTIYF. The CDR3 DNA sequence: TGTGCCAGCAGCTCTGGACAGGGCCAAAACACCATATATTTT.

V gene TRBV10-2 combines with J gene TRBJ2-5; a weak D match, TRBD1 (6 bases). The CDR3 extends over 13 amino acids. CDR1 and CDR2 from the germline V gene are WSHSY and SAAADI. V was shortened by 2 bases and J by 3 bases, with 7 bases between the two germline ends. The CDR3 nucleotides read TGCGCCAGCAGTGAGAACAGGGAAGAGACCCAGTACTTC. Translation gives CASSENREETQYF.

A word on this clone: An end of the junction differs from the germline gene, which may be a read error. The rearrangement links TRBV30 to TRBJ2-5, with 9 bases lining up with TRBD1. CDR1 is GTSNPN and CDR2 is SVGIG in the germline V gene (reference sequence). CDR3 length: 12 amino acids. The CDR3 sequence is CAWSVPGQGLNF. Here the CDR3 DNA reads TGTGCCTGGAGTGTACCGGGACAGGGCTTGAACTTC.

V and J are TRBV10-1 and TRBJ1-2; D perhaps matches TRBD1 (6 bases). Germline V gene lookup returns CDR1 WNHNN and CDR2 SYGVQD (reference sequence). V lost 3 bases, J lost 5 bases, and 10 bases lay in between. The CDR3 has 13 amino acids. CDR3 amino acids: CASSEGTQYGYTF. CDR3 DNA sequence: TGCGCCAGCAGTGAAGGGACACAGTATGGCTACACCTTC.

CDR3 in DNA: TGCAGCGTTCGACAGGGATTAAACACTGAAGCTTTCTTT. Translated: CSVRQGLNTEAFF. The chain is built from TRBV29-1 and TRBJ1-1; 7 bases agree with TRBD1. Germline-derived CDR1 and CDR2 are SQVTM and ANQGSEA. After removal of 5 bases from V and 2 bases from J, the junction contained 5 bases not matched to a gene. The CDR3 has 13 amino acids.